This T cell receptor (beta chain) was documented in a study of blood T cells in healthy people across ages. Trimming took 6 bases from V and 4 from J; bases not matched to a gene: 7. Germline V CDR1 and CDR2: MNHNY, SVGAGI (reference sequence). This CDR3 contains 15 residues. On this clonotype itself: What it recognizes is unknown.

Primers used in a second PCR of about 7 to 12 cycles were a sample-barcoded 5' primer and a J-beta primer mix. MiXCR, applied by TCRdb to the 5' RACE reads, yields one record per CDR3 protein. The sample includes some 1.5 million distinct CDR3 sequences, 28% seen only once; the top ten take approximately 7.7%. Study findings and constraints: Per million T cells, the diversity of TCR beta decreased roughly linearly as age advanced. Comparison with aged donors showed that long-lived donors had more naive CD4+ cells and higher diversity.

Specimen: blood. The V gene is TRBV6-6, the J gene TRBJ1-1; 11 nucleotides line up with TRBD1. The clonotype was recovered from a woman in her twenties or thirties in good health. This chain's CDR3 is CASRPQGQGGTEAFF. CDR3 coding DNA: TGTGCCAGCAGGCCCCAGGGACAGGGGGGCACTGAAGCTTTCTTT.